This TCR beta chain emerged from a study of technical replicates of blood from four donors. V was clipped by 1 base and J by 6 bases, with 13 bases between them. Germline CDR1 is SNHLY and CDR2 is FYNNEI. The CDR3 runs to 15 residues. The table came from immunoSEQ multiplex PCR; TCRdb's copy has only in-frame clones and leaves some out. The sample holds approximately 31,000 clones, roughly nine tenths seen once. Source material: PBMCs. The J gene is TRBJ2-1, the V gene TRBV2; a possible D gene is TRBD2 (5 bases). The origin of this receptor is a human donor in good health. Some clones in this sample may be carry-over from other donors' samples. DNA of the CDR3: TGTGCCAGCAGTGAAGGGCTAGGGCGGGTCAATGAGCAGTTCTTC. It encodes CASSEGLGRVNEQFF.